Presented here are 23 T cell receptor beta chains from one specimen sequenced in a study of beta chain features in type 1 diabetes. General study findings and limits: The study found moderately but significantly shorter TCRB CDR3s in all four CD4+ subsets of Type 1 diabetes patients.

Sequenced material consisted of expressed TCRB transcripts (all of the isolated RNA was reverse transcribed). TCRdb's table, derived via immunoSEQ multiplex PCR, lists solely in-frame clones and lacks some. The data show nearly 700,000 clones, over 10% seen once. The antigens of these receptors remain unknown. Sample: naive CD4+ T cells from blood. The receptors shown here come from a man between 18 and 29 years old with type 1 diabetes.

In its sample, this clone was seen a few times. V usage is TRBV10-3 and J usage is TRBJ2-3; D uncertain. The CDR3 loop spans 13 amino acids. The V and J ends lost 2 bases and 1 base respectively, with 4 bases between them. The germline V gene has CDR1 ENHRY and CDR2 SYGVKD. CDR3 sequence reads: CAISEAGTDTQYF. CDR3 coding DNA: TGTGCCATCAGTGAGGCCGGCACAGATACGCAGTATTTT.

Notes on this clone: Other DNA sequences in the same sample also yield this CDR3. The genes are TRBV30 and TRBJ1-1, with unresolved D. This CDR3 region has 15 residues. CDR1 GTSNPN and CDR2 SVGIG come from the germline V gene (reference sequence). V shed 0 bases and J shed 0 bases, with 11 bases lying between them. CDR3 amino acids: CAWSVRGGLNTEAFF. Written as DNA, the CDR3 is TGTGCCTGGAGTGTACGCGGCGGACTGAACACTGAAGCTTTCTTT.

This clone was picked up a small number of times. J is TRBJ2-7 and V is TRBV28; the D is unclear. From germline, CDR1 is MDHEN and CDR2 SYDVKM. V lost 1 base and J 2 bases, leaving 9 bases between the germline ends. The CDR3 covers 14 residues. The CDR3, as DNA: TGTGCCAGCAGTTTATTGGGTCCCACCTACGAGCAGTACTTC. Residues: CASSLLGPTYEQYF.

The V and J genes are TRBV25-1 and TRBJ2-3; TRBD2 might be the D (6 bases). The CDR3 consists of 14 residues. Between the trimmed V and J ends, which lost 3 bases and 4 bases, there was a span of 11 bases. Germline V lookup: CDR1 MGHDK, CDR2 SYGVNS. DNA for the CDR3: TGTGCCAGCAGTGACCGGTCGGGGGCAGATACGCAGTATTTT. It translates to CASSDRSGADTQYF. Looking up the rest from reference TRBV25-1 and TRBJ2-3 gives the full variable domain: EADIYQTPRYLVIGTGKKITLECSQTMGHDKMYWYQQDPGMELHLIHYSYGVNSTEKGDLSSESTVSRIRTEHFPLTLESARPSHTSQYLCASSDRSGADTQYFGPGTRLTVL.

This sequence joins TRBV7-9 and TRBJ2-7, with D hard to call. Trimming removed 1 base from V and 0 bases from J, with 7 bases in between. In germline, CDR1 is SEHNR, CDR2 FQNEAQ (reference sequence). The CDR3 extends over 14 amino acids. The CDR3 region is CASSLDQASYEQYF. The CDR3 DNA follows: TGTGCCAGCAGCTTAGATCAAGCCTCCTACGAGCAGTACTTC.

The rearrangement links TRBV13 to TRBJ1-1, with TRBD1 identical over 10 bases. CDR1 and CDR2 (germline): PRHDT, FYEKMQ (reference sequence). This CDR3 spans 12 amino acids. With V trimmed by 6 bases and J by 11 bases, 6 bases remained unmatched. The CDR3 nucleotides are TGTGCCAGCAGACGACAGGGGGCGAGGGCTTTCTTT. Its translation is CASRRQGARAFF.

The chain has TRBV7-8 and TRBJ2-2; the match to TRBD1 covers 8 bases. Germline V gene data show CDR1 as SGHVS and CDR2 as FQNEAQ. The CDR3 totals 15 residues. Trimming removed 5 bases from V and 5 bases from J; junction bases left unmatched: 7. The CDR3: CASSQGTGGTGELFF. DNA for the CDR3: TGTGCCAGCAGCCAAGGGACAGGAGGGACCGGGGAGCTGTTTTTT.

The rearrangement links TRBV6-5 to TRBJ1-2; D might be TRBD1 (6 bases). Trimming took 0 bases from V and 6 from J, leaving 11 bases between them. This CDR3 contains 14 residues. Germline CDR1 and CDR2: MNHEY and SVGAGI. The CDR3 bases are TGTGCCAGCAGTTACTCGAGGGGGTCAGATGGCTACACCTTC. Its protein product is CASSYSRGSDGYTF.

This clone was counted a few times. The chain links TRBV2 to TRBJ2-3; the D gene is possibly TRBD2 (6 bases). The CDR3 contains 14 residues. V shed 7 bases and J shed 1 base, with 12 bases lying between them. Germline lookup yields CDR1 SNHLY and CDR2 FYNNEI. The CDR3 sequence is CASKGPGGTDTQYF. CDR3 nucleotide sequence: TGTGCCAGCAAGGGACCGGGGGGCACAGATACGCAGTATTTT.

This clone was detected only a few times. This chain joins TRBV4-2 and TRBJ2-7; D call uncertain. The V end lost 3 bases, the J end lost 3 bases, and 9 bases lay between the germline ends. This CDR3 comprises 13 residues. The germline gives CDR1 LGHNA, CDR2 YNFKEQ. The CDR3 loop is CASSQRGSYEQYF. Here the CDR3 DNA reads TGTGCCAGCAGCCAGCGAGGCAGCTACGAGCAGTACTTC.

This clone was observed a handful of times. The rearrangement joins TRBV2 to TRBJ1-5; D may be TRBD1 (6 bases). The ends were cut back, 11 bases at V and 4 bases at J, with 15 bases in the middle. In germline, CDR1 is SNHLY, CDR2 FYNNEI. The CDR3 is 13 amino acids. CDR3 in DNA: TGTGCCTCAAGGGGGGAACCGAATCAGCCCCAGCATTTT. Amino acid sequence: CASRGEPNQPQHF.

This clone was detected only a few times. The CDR3 spells CASSLQGSTNEKLFF. The CDR3 coding sequence is TGCGCCAGCAGTCTACAGGGCTCAACTAATGAAAAACTGTTTTTT. The chain links TRBV5-1 to TRBJ1-4, with D possibly being TRBD1 (6 bases). V was clipped by 5 bases and J by 0 bases, with 11 bases between them. The germline V gene encodes CDR1 SGHRS and CDR2 YFSETQ. The CDR3 contains 15 residues.

This clone was picked up a small number of times. V and J are TRBV7-3 and TRBJ2-1; D is unresolved. The germline V gene has CDR1 SGHTA and CDR2 FQGTGA. V was trimmed by 1 base and J by 10 bases, leaving 11 bases between them. This CDR3 region has 13 residues. The CDR3, as DNA: TGTGCCAGCAGCTTAAGCGCTGGTGGCGAGCAGTTCTTC. Translation: CASSLSAGGEQFF.

This clone was seen more than once but under ten times. The gene calls are TRBV29-1 and TRBJ1-1, with a weak D call TRBD1 (6 bases). The V gene's germline CDR1 is SQVTM and CDR2 ANQGSEA. CDR3 length: 12 residues. Trimming cost V 6 bases and J 0 bases, with 8 bases left between them. CDR3 residues: CSVQGMNTEAFF. The CDR3 DNA follows: TGCAGCGTGCAGGGGATGAACACTGAAGCTTTCTTT. The full variable domain, with the rest looked up from reference TRBV29-1 and TRBJ1-1, is SAVISQKPSRDICQRGTSLTIQCQVDSQVTMMFWYRQQPGQSLTLIATANQGSEATYESGFVIDKFPISRPNLTFSTLTVSNMSPEDSSIYLCSVQGMNTEAFFGQGTRLTVV.

The rearrangement links TRBV29-1 to TRBJ1-1; D might be TRBD1 (6 bases). The germline gives CDR1 SQVTM, CDR2 ANQGSEA. The CDR3 is 12 residues long. The ends were cut back, 7 bases at V and 5 bases at J, with 14 bases in the middle. CDR3 amino acids: CSGGGALTEAFF. In nucleotides, the CDR3 is TGCAGCGGAGGGGGGGCCTTAACTGAAGCTTTCTTT. The variable domain in full, completed from reference TRBV29-1 and TRBJ1-1, reads SAVISQKPSRDICQRGTSLTIQCQVDSQVTMMFWYRQQPGQSLTLIATANQGSEATYESGFVIDKFPISRPNLTFSTLTVSNMSPEDSSIYLCSGGGALTEAFFGQGTRLTVV.

The CDR3 spells CATIGNTQYF. The CDR3 DNA is TGTGCCACCATCGGGAATACGCAGTATTTT. The J gene is TRBJ2-3, the V gene TRBV15; tentative D call: TRBD2 (5 bases). Trimming removed 7 bases from V and 7 bases from J, with 6 bases in between. The CDR3 extends over 10 amino acids. Germline assignment: CDR1 LNHNV and CDR2 YYDKDF (reference sequence).

This clone was observed a few times. The chain joins TRBV13 to TRBJ2-5; D gene uncertain. Germline V CDR1 and CDR2: PRHDT, FYEKMQ (reference sequence). V was cut by 5 bases and J by 5 bases, with 12 bases left in between. The CDR3 length is 13 residues. The CDR3 DNA follows: TGTGCCAGCAGCCTCCGGCCCGGGGAGACCCAGTACTTC. Translated, it gives CASSLRPGETQYF. The full variable domain, rest sourced from reference TRBV13 and TRBJ2-5, is AAGVIQSPRHLIKEKRETATLKCYPIPRHDTVYWYQQGPGQDPQFLISFYEKMQSDKGSIPDRFSAQQFSDYHSELNMSSLELGDSALYFCASSLRPGETQYFGPGTRLLVL.

The CDR3 sequence: CASSLSIGRGPYEQYF. The CDR3 region has the DNA TGTGCCAGCAGTTTATCCATAGGGAGGGGTCCCTACGAGCAGTACTTC. The rearrangement uses TRBV28 and TRBJ2-7; TRBD2 agrees at 7 bases. This CDR3 is 16 amino acids long. V was pared by 1 base and J by 2 bases, with 8 bases of the junction left unmatched. Germline V gene lookup returns CDR1 MDHEN and CDR2 SYDVKM. The entire variable domain, with the rest obtained from reference TRBV28 and TRBJ2-7, is as follows: DVKVTQSSRYLVKRTGEKVFLECVQDMDHENMFWYRQDPGLGLRLIYFSYDVKMKEKGDIPEGYSVSREKKERFSLILESASTNQTSMYLCASSLSIGRGPYEQYFGPGTRLTVT.

This clone was counted a few times. The chain has TRBV7-2 and TRBJ2-1; TRBD1 aligns across 7 bases. The germline gives CDR1 SGHTA, CDR2 FQGNSA. The V gene end was trimmed by 7 bases and the J gene end by 4 bases; junction bases not matched to a gene: 7. This CDR3 contains 14 residues. The CDR3 DNA reads as TGTGCCAGCACCGGGACAGAGTTGTACAATGAGCAGTTCTTC. Translated, it gives CASTGTELYNEQFF.

This clone appeared a few times. V and J are TRBV18 and TRBJ2-4; D possibly matches TRBD1 or TRBD2 (6 bases each). Germline assignment: CDR1 KGHSH and CDR2 LQKENI. V gave up 0 bases and J gave up 7 bases, with 10 bases separating them. This CDR3 comprises 14 residues. CDR3 in amino acids: CASSPPGGGNIQYF. DNA for the CDR3: TGTGCCAGCTCACCACCCGGGGGCGGGAACATTCAGTACTTC.

V usage is TRBV20-1 and J usage is TRBJ1-1; D ambiguous. This CDR3 has 11 residues. Germline CDR1 reads DFQATT; CDR2 reads SNEGSKA (reference sequence). V was pared by 5 bases and J by 0 bases, with 4 bases between. This CDR3 is CSASVNTEAFF. DNA for the CDR3: TGCAGTGCTTCAGTGAACACTGAAGCTTTCTTT.

The V and J genes are TRBV29-1 and TRBJ2-1; 9 bases align to TRBD2. This CDR3 has 15 residues. Germline V gene sequence: CDR1 SQVTM, CDR2 ANQGSEA. V lost 0 bases and J lost 8; bases outside the gene matches: 8. The CDR3 region is CSVEEVRGGDYEQFF. CDR3 bases: TGCAGCGTTGAAGAAGTTCGCGGGGGGGACTATGAGCAGTTCTTC.

This clone has just a few counts. The V gene is TRBV5-6, the J gene TRBJ2-7; TRBD1 matches at 9 bases. V trimming: 3 bases; J trimming: 6 bases; junction bases outside the gene matches: 10. Germline assignment: CDR1 SGHDT and CDR2 YYEEEE. The CDR3 runs to 15 residues. The CDR3 nucleotides are TGTGCCAGCAGCTCGAAGGGACAGGGAAGAGTCGAGCAGTACTTC. Protein: CASSSKGQGRVEQYF. Together with reference TRBV5-6 and TRBJ2-7, the CDR3 gives the full variable domain: DAGVTQSPTHLIKTRGQQVTLRCSPKSGHDTVSWYQQALGQGPQFIFQYYEEEERQRGNFPDRFSGHQFPNYSSELNVNALLLGDSALYLCASSSKGQGRVEQYFGPGTRLTVT.